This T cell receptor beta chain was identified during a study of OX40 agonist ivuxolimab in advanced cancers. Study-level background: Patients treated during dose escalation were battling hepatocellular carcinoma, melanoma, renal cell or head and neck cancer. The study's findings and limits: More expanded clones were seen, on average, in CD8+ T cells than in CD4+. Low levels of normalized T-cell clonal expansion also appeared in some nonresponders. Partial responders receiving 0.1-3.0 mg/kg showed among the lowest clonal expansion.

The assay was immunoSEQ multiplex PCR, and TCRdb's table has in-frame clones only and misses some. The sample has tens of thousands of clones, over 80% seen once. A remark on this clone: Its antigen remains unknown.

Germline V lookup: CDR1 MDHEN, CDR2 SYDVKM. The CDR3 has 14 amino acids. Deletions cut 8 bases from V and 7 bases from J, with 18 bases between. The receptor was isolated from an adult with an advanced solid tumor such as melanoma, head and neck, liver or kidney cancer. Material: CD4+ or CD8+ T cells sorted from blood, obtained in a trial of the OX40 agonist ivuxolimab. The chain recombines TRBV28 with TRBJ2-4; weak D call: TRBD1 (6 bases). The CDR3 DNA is TGTGCCAGCTCGAACCGGGACACAGCTAACATTCAGTACTTC. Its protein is CASSNRDTANIQYF.